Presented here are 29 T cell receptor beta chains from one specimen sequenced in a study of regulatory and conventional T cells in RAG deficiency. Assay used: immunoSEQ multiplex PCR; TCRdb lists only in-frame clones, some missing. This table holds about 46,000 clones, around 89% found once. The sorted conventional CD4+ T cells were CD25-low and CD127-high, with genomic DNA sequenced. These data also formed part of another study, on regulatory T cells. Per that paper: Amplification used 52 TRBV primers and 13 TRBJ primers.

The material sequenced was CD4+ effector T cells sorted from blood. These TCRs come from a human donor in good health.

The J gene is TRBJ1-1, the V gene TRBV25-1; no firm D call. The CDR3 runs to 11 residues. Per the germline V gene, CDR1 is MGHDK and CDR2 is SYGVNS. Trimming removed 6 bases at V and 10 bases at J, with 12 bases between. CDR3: CASSAYSGAFF. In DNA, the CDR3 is TGTGCCAGCAGCGCATATTCCGGAGCTTTCTTT.

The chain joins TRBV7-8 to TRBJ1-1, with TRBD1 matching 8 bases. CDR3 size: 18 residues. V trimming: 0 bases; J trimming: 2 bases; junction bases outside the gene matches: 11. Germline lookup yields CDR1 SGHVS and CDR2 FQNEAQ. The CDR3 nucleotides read TGTGCCAGCAGCTTAGCCACCGGGACAGGAAGCCCAAACACTGAAGCTTTCTTT. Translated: CASSLATGTGSPNTEAFF. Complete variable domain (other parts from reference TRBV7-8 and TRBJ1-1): GAGVSQSPRYKVAKRGQDVALRCDPISGHVSLFWYQQALGQGPEFLTYFQNEAQLDKSGLPSDRFFAERPEGSVSTLKIQRTQQEDSAVYLCASSLATGTGSPNTEAFFGQGTRLTVV.

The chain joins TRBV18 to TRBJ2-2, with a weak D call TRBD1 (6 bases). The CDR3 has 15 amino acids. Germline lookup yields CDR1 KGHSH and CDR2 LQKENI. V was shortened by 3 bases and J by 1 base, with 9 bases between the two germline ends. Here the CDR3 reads CASSPDRVNTGELFF. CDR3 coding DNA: TGTGCCAGCTCACCGGACAGAGTGAACACCGGGGAGCTGTTTTTT.

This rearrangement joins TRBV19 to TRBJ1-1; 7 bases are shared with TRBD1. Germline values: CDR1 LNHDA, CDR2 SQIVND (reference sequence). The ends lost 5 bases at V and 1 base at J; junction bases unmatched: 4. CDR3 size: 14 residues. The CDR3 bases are TGTGCCAGTAGTCCGGGACAGAGGAACACTGAAGCTTTCTTT. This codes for CASSPGQRNTEAFF.

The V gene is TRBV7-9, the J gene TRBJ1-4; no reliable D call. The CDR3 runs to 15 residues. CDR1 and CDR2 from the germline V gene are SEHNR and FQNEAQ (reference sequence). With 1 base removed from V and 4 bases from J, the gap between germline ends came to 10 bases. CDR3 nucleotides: TGTGCCAGCAGCTTAGGGGCCGGGTTTAATGAAAAACTGTTTTTT. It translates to CASSLGAGFNEKLFF.

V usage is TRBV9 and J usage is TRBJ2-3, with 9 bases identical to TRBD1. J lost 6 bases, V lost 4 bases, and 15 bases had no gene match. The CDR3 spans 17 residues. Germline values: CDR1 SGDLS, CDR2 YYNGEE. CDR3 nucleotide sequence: TGTGCCAGCAGCCAAGGGACAGGGTCAGGGACGTACGATACGCAGTATTTT. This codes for CASSQGTGSGTYDTQYF.

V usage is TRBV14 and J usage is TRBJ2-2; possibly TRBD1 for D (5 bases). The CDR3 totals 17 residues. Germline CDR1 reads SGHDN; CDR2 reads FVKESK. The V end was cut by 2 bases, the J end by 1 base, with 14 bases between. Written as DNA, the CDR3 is TGTGCCAGCAGCCAAAGGAACCAGGGAAGGAACACCGGGGAGCTGTTTTTT. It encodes CASSQRNQGRNTGELFF.

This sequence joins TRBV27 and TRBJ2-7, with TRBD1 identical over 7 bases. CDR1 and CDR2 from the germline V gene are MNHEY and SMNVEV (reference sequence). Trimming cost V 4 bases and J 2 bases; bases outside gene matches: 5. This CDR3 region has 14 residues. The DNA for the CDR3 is TGTGCCAGCAGTTGGGACAGAACCCCCTACGAGCAGTACTTC. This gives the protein CASSWDRTPYEQYF.

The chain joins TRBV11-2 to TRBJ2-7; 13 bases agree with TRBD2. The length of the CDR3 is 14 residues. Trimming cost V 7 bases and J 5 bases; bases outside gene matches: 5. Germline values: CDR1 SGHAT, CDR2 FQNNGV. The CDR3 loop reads CASKLAGGPHEQYF. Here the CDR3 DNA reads TGTGCCAGCAAACTAGCGGGGGGGCCCCACGAGCAGTACTTC.

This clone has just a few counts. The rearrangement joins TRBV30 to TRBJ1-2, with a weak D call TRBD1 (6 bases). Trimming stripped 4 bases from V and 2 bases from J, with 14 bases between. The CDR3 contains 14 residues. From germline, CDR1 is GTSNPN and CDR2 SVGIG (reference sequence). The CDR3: CAWILQGKNYGYTF. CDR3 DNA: TGTGCCTGGATTCTCCAGGGGAAAAACTATGGCTACACCTTC.

The CDR3: CASSLDRGADGYTF. The CDR3 bases are TGTGCCAGCAGCTTGGACAGGGGGGCGGATGGCTACACCTTC. The gene calls are TRBV5-4 and TRBJ1-2, with TRBD1 identical over 8 bases. J gave up 6 bases and V 0 bases, and 4 bases lay outside the gene matches. CDR3 length: 14 residues. Germline V lookup: CDR1 SGHNT, CDR2 YYREEE (reference sequence). The entire variable domain, with the rest obtained from reference TRBV5-4 and TRBJ1-2, is as follows: ETGVTQSPTHLIKTRGQQVTLRCSSQSGHNTVSWYQQALGQGPQFIFQYYREEENGRGNFPPRFSGLQFPNYSSELNVNALELDDSALYLCASSLDRGADGYTFGSGTRLTVV.

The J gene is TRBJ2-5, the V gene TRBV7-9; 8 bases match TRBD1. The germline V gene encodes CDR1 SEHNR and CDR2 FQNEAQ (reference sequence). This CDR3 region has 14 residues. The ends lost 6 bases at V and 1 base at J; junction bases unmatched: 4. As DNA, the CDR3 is TGTGCCAGCAGGTCCAGGGGGCCCCAAGAGACCCAGTACTTC. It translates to CASRSRGPQETQYF.

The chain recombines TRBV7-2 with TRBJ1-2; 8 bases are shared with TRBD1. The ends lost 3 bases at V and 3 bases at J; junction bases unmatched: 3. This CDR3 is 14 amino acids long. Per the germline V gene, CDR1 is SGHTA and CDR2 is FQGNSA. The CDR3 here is CASSLQGAYYGYTF. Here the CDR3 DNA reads TGTGCCAGCAGCTTGCAGGGGGCTTACTATGGCTACACCTTC.

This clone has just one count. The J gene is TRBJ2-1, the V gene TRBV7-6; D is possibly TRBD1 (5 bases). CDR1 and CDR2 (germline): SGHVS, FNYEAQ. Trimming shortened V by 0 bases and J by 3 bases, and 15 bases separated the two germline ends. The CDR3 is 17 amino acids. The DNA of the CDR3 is TGTGCCAGCAGCTTAGCGCAATTAGGGGCGCTCTACAATGAGCAGTTCTTC. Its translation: CASSLAQLGALYNEQFF.

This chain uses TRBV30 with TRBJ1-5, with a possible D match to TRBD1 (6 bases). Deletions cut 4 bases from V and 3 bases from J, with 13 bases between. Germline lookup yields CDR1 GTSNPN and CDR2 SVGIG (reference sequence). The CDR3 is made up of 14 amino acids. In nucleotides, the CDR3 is TGTGCCTGGATGGAGGGGGGGAACAATCAGCCCCAGCATTTT. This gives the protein CAWMEGGNNQPQHF.

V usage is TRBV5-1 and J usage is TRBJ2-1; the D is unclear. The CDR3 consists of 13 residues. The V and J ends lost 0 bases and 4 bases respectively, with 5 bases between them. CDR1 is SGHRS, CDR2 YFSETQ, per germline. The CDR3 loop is CASSLDGYNEQFF. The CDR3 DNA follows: TGCGCCAGCAGCTTGGACGGGTACAATGAGCAGTTCTTC.

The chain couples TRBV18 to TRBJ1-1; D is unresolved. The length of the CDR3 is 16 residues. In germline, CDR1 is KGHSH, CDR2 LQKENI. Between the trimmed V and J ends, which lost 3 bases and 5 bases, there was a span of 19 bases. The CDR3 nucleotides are TGTGCCAGCTCACCGGGAGTGACGGCTCCGAGGACTGAAGCTTTCTTT. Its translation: CASSPGVTAPRTEAFF.

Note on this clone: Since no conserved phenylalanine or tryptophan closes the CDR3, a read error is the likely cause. The CDR3 reads CASSLEVYEQYL. As DNA, the CDR3 is TGTGCCAGCAGCTTAGAAGTCTACGAGCAGTACCTC. This chain links TRBV7-9 with TRBJ2-7; D call uncertain. The CDR3 spans 12 residues. Germline values: CDR1 SEHNR, CDR2 FQNEAQ (reference sequence). Trimming took off 1 base at V and 3 bases at J, with 4 bases between the two ends.

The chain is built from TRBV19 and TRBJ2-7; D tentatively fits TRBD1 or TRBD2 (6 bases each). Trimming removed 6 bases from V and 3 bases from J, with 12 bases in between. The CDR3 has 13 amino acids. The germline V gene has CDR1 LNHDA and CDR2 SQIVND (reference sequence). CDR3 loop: CASREGQLYEQYF. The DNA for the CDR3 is TGTGCCAGTAGGGAGGGACAACTCTACGAGCAGTACTTC.

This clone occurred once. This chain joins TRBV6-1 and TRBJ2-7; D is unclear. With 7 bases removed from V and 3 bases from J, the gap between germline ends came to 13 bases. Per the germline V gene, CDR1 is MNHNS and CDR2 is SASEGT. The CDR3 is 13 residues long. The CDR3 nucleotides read TGTGCCAGCACGGGTTCGATGAACTACGAGCAGTACTTC. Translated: CASTGSMNYEQYF.

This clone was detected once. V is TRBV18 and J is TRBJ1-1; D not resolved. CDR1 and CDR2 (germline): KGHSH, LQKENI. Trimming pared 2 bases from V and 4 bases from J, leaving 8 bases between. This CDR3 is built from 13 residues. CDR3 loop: CASSPTGPTEAFF. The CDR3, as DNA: TGTGCCAGCTCACCAACCGGGCCCACTGAAGCTTTCTTT.

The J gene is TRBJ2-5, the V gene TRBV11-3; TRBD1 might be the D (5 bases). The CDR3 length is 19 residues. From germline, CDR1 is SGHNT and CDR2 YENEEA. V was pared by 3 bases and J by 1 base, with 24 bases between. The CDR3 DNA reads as TGTGCCAGCAGCTTTTCCGGCTGGGGCCACTTACCCCGCCAAGAGACCCAGTACTTC. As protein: CASSFSGWGHLPRQETQYF.

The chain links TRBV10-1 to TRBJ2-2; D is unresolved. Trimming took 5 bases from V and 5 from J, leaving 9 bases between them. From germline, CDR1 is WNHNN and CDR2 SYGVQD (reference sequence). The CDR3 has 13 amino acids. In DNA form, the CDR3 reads TGCGCCAGCAGTCGAGTGTTTACCGGGGAGCTGTTTTTT. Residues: CASSRVFTGELFF.

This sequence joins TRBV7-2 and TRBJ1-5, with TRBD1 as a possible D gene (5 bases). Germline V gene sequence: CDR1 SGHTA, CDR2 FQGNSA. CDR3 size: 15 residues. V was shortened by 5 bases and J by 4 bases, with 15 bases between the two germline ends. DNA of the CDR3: TGTGCCAGCAGCCCCCCCGGGACTCGAAATCAGCCCCAGCATTTT. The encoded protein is CASSPPGTRNQPQHF.

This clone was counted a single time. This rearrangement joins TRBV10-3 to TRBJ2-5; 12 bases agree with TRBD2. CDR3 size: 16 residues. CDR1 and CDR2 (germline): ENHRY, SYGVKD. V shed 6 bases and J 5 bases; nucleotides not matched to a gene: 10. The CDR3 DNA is TGTGCCATCAGACTGAGCCCGGGACTAGCGGGCGAGACCCAGTACTTC. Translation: CAIRLSPGLAGETQYF.

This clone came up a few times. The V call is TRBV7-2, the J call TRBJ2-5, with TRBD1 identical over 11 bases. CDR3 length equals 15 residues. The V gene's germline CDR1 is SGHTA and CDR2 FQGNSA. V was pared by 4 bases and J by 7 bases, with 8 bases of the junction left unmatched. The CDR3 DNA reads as TGTGCCAGCAGCTCATTGGACAGGGGGCTCGTGACCCAGTACTTC. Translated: CASSSLDRGLVTQYF.

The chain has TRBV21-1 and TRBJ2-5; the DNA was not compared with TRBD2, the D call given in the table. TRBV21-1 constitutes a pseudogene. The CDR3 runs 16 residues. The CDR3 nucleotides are TGTGCCAGCAGCAACATAGCGGGGAGCACGCAAGAGACCCAGTACTTC. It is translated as CASSNIAGSTQETQYF.

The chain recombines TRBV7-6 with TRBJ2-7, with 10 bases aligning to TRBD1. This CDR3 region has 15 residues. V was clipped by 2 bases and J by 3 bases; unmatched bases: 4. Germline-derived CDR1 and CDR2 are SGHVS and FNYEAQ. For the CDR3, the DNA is TGTGCCAGCAGCTTATCGACAGGGGGCATCTACGAGCAGTACTTC. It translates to CASSLSTGGIYEQYF.

The chain's CDR3 is CASRTRQETQYF. The CDR3 region has the DNA TGTGCCAGCAGGACGAGGCAAGAGACCCAGTACTTC. The genes are TRBV2 and TRBJ2-5; D remains unclear. This CDR3 has 12 residues. Germline V gene data show CDR1 as SNHLY and CDR2 as FYNNEI. Between the trimmed V and J ends, which lost 6 bases and 2 bases, there was a span of 7 bases. The full variable domain, its missing parts supplied by reference TRBV2 and TRBJ2-5, is EPEVTQTPSHQVTQMGQEVILRCVPISNHLYFYWYRQILGQKVEFLVSFYNNEISEKSEIFDDQFSVERPDGSNFTLKIRSTKLEDSAMYFCASRTRQETQYFGPGTRLLVL.